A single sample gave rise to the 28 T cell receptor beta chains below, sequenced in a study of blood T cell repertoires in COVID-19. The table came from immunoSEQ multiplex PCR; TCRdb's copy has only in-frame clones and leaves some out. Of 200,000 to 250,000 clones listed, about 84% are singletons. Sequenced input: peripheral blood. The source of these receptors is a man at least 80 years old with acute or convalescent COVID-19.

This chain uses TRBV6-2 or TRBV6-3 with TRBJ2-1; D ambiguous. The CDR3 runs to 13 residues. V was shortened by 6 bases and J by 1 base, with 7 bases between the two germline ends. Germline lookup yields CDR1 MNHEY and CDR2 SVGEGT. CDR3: CASSPRSYNEQFF. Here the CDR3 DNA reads TGTGCCAGCAGCCCGAGGTCCTACAATGAGCAGTTCTTC.

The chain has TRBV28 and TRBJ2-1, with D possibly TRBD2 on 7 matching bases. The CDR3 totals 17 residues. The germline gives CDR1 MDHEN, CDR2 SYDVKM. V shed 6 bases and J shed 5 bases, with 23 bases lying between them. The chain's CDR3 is CASSPGSSGGLNNEQFF. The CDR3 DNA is TGTGCCAGCAGCCCGGGCTCATCGGGGGGCCTGAACAATGAGCAGTTCTTC. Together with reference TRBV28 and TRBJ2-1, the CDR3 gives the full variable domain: DVKVTQSSRYLVKRTGEKVFLECVQDMDHENMFWYRQDPGLGLRLIYFSYDVKMKEKGDIPEGYSVSREKKERFSLILESASTNQTSMYLCASSPGSSGGLNNEQFFGPGTRLTVL.

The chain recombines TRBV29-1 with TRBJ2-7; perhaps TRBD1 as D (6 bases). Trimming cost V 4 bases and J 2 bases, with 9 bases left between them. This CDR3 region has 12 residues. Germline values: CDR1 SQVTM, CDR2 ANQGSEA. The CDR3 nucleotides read TGCAGCGTTGGACAGGATACCTACGAGCAGTACTTC. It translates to CSVGQDTYEQYF.

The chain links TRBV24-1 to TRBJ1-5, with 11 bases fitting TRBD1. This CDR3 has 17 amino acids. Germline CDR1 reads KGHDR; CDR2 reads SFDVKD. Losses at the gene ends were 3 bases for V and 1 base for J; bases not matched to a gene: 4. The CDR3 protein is CATSDPGQGGSNQPQHF. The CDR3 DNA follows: TGTGCCACCAGTGATCCGGGACAGGGGGGGAGCAATCAGCCCCAGCATTTT.

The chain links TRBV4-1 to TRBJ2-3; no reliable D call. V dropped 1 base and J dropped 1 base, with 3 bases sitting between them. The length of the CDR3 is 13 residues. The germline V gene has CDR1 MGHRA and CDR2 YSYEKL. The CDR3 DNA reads TGCGCCAGCAGCCAAGCAGGCACAGATACGCAGTATTTT. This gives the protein CASSQAGTDTQYF.

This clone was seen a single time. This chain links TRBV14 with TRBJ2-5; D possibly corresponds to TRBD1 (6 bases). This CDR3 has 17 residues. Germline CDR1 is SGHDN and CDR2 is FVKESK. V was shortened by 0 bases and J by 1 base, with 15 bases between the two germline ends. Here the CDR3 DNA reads TGTGCCAGCAGCCAAGATTGGGGGCGGACCCCCCAAGAGACCCAGTACTTC. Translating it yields CASSQDWGRTPQETQYF.

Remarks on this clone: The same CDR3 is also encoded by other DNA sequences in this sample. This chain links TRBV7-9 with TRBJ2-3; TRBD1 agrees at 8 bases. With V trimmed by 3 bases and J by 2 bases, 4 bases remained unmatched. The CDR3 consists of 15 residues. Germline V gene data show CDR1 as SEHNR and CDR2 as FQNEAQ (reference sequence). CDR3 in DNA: TGTGCCAGCAGCTTCGGGACAGGCTCCACAGATACGCAGTATTTT. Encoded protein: CASSFGTGSTDTQYF.

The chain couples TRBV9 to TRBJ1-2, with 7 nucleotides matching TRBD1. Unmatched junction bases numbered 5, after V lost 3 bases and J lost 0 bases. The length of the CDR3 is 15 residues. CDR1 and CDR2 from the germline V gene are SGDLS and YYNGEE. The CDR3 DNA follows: TGTGCCAGCAGCGCCCAGGGGGGTGCTAACTATGGCTACACCTTC. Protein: CASSAQGGANYGYTF.

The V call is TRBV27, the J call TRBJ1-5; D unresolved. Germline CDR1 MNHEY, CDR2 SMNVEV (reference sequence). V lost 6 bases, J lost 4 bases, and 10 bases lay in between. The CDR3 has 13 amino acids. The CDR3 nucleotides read TGTGCCAGCAGGGCCAACGGGAATCAGCCCCAGCATTTT. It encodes CASRANGNQPQHF.

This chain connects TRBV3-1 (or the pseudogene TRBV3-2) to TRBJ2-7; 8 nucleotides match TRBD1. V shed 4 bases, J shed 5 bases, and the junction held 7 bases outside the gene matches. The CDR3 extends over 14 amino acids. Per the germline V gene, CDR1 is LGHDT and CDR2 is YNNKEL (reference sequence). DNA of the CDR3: TGTGCCAGCAGCCTGGGGACAGGCGGCCACGAGCAGTACTTC. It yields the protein CASSLGTGGHEQYF.

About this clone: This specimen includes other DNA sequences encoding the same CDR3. As DNA, the CDR3 is TGTGCCAGCAGTTCCGGGACTAGCGGGAGCTACGAGCAGTACTTC. Residues: CASSSGTSGSYEQYF. This chain uses TRBV27 with TRBJ2-7, with 14 bases identical to TRBD2. This CDR3 region has 15 residues. J lost 3 bases, V lost 4 bases, and 2 bases had no gene match. The germline V gene has CDR1 MNHEY and CDR2 SMNVEV (reference sequence).

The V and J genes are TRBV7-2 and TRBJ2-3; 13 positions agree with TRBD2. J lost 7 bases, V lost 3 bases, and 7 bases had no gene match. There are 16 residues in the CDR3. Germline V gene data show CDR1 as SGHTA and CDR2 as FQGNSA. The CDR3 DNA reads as TGTGCCAGCAGCTTTTCGACTAGCGGGGGGCACAATACGCAGTATTTT. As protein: CASSFSTSGGHNTQYF.

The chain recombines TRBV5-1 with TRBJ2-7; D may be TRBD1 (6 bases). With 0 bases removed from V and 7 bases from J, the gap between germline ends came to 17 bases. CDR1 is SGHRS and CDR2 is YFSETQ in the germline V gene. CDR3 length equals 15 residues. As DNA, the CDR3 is TGCGCCAGCAGCTTGGTCTCCTCCCAGGGGTGGGAGCAGTACTTC. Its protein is CASSLVSSQGWEQYF. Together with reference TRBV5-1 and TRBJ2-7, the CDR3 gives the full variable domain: KAGVTQTPRYLIKTRGQQVTLSCSPISGHRSVSWYQQTPGQGLQFLFEYFSETQRNKGNFPGRFSGRQFSNSRSEMNVSTLELGDSALYLCASSLVSSQGWEQYFGPGTRLTVT.

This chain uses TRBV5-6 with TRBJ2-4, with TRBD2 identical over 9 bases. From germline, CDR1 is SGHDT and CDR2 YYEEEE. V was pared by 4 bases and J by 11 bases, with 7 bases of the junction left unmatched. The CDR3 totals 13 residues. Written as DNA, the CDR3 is TGTGCCAGCAGCCTCGCGGGGGGGCGGGTTCAGTACTTC. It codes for CASSLAGGRVQYF.

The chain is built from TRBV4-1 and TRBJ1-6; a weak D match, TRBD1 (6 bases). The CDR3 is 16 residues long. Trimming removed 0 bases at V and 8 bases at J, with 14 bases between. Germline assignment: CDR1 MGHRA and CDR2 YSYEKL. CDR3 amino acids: CASSQDLRGGHSPLHF. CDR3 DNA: TGCGCCAGCAGCCAAGATCTCAGGGGTGGTCATTCACCCCTCCACTTT.

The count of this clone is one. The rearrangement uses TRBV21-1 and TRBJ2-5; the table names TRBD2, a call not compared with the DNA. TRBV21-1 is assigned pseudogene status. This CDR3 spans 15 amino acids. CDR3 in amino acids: CASSKGGGGGVTQYF. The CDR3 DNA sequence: TGTGCCAGCAGCAAAGGTGGCGGGGGGGGCGTAACCCAGTACTTC.

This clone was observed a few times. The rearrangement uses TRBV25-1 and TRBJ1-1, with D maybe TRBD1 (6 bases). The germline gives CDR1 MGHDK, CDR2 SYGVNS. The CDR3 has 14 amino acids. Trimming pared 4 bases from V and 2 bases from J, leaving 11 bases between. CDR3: CASSATGPNTEAFF. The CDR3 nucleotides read TGTGCCAGCAGTGCGACAGGTCCCAACACTGAAGCTTTCTTT.

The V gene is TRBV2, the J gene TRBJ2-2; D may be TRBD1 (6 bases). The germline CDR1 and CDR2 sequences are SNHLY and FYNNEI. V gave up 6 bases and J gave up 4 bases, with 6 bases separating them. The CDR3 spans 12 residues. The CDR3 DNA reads TGTGCCAGCAGCAGGGGCACCGGGGAGCTGTTTTTT. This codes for CASSRGTGELFF. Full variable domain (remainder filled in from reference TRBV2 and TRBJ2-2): EPEVTQTPSHQVTQMGQEVILRCVPISNHLYFYWYRQILGQKVEFLVSFYNNEISEKSEIFDDQFSVERPDGSNFTLKIRSTKLEDSAMYFCASSRGTGELFFGEGSRLTVL.

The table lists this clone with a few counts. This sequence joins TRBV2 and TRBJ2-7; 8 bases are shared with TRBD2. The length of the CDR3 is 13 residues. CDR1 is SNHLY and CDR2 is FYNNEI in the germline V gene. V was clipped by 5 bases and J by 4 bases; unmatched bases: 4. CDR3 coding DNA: TGTGCCAGCAGTTCCATAGCGGGATACGAGCAGTACTTC. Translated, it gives CASSSIAGYEQYF.

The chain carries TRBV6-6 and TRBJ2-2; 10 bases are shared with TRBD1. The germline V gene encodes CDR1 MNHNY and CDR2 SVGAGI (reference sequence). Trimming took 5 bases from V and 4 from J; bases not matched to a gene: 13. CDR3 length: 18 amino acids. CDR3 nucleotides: TGTGCCAGCAGTCCCGGGACAGGGGTGGTTGGCCGCACCGGGGAGCTGTTTTTT. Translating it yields CASSPGTGVVGRTGELFF.

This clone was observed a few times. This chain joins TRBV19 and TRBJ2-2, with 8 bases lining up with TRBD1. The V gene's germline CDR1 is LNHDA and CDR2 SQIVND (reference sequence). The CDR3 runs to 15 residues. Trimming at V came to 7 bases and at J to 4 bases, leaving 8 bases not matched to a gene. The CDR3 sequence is CASKPDRVGTGELFF. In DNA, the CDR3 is TGTGCCAGTAAACCGGACAGGGTAGGCACCGGGGAGCTGTTTTTT.

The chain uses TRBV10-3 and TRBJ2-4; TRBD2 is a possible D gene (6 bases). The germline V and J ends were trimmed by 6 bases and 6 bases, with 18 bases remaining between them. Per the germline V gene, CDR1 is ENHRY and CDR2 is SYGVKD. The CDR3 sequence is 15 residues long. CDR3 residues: CAIREGEGRGNIQYF. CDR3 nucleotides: TGTGCCATCAGGGAGGGAGAGGGCCGAGGAAACATTCAGTACTTC.

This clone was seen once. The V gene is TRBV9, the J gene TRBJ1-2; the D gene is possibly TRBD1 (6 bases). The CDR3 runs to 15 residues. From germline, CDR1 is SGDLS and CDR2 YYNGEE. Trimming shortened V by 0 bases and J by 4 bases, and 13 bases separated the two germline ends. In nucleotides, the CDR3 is TGTGCCAGCAGCGTAGGTCCGGCAGGGGTCTATGGCTACACCTTC. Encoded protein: CASSVGPAGVYGYTF. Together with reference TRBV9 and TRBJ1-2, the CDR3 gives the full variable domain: DSGVTQTPKHLITATGQRVTLRCSPRSGDLSVYWYQQSLDQGLQFLIQYYNGEERAKGNILERFSAQQFPDLHSELNLSSLELGDSALYFCASSVGPAGVYGYTFGSGTRLTVV.

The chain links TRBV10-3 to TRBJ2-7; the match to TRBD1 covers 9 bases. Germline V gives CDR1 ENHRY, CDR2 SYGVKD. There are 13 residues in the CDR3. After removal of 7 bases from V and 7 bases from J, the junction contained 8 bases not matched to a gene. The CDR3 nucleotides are TGTGCCATCACGGAGACAGGGGGTACTGAGCAGTACTTC. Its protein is CAITETGGTEQYF.

CDR3 nucleotide sequence: TGTGCCAGCTCACCCCAGGGGCAGGGAGGCAATCAGCCCCAGCATTTT. Its translation: CASSPQGQGGNQPQHF. The V and J genes are TRBV18 and TRBJ1-5; D is perhaps TRBD1 (6 bases). The V gene's germline CDR1 is KGHSH and CDR2 LQKENI. The CDR3 has 16 amino acids. Trimming left V 3 bases short and J 2 bases short, with 14 bases between.

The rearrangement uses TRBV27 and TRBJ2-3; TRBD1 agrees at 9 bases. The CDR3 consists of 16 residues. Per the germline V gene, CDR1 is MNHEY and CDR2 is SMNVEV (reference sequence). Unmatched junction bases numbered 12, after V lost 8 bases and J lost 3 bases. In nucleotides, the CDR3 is TGTGCCAGCGGGTGGCCGGGACAGGGAAGGACAGATACGCAGTATTTT. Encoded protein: CASGWPGQGRTDTQYF.

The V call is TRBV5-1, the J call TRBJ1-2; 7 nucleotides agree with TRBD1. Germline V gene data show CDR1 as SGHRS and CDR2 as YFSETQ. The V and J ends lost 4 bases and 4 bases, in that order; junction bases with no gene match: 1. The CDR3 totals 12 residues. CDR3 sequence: CASSRDSYGYTF. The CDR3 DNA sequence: TGCGCCAGCAGCCGGGACAGCTATGGCTACACCTTC.

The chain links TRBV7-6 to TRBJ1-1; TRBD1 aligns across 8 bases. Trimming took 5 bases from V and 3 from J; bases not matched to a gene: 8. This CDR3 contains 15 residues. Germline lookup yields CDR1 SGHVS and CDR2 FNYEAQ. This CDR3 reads CASSAAGGTDTEAFF. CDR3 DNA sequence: TGTGCCAGCAGCGCCGCAGGGGGCACGGACACTGAAGCTTTCTTT.